This T cell receptor (beta chain) was captured by sequencing in a study of blood T cell repertoires in COVID-19. About the study: From the United States, Italy and Spain came samples of acute and convalescent COVID-19. PBMCs, B-cell-depleted T cells, or T cells were the source of the cDNA or gDNA that made up the material.

V lost 0 bases, J lost 6 bases, and 5 bases stayed unmatched. The germline CDR1 and CDR2 sequences are MNHEY and SVGAGI. The CDR3 is made up of 16 amino acids. This clone has more than one count but fewer than ten. As handled by the study authors: Scientists estimated how many nucleated cells there were by amplifying reference gene primers. TCRdb's copy holds only in-frame clones and misses some; the assay was immunoSEQ multiplex PCR. The V and J calls and the clone size are those of that table, but D and trimming were determined from the DNA. This repertoire shows tens of thousands of clones, 86% found once; its top ten account for approximately 2.6%.

The origin of this receptor is a man older than 75 with acute or convalescent COVID-19. The chain couples TRBV6-5 to TRBJ2-1, with 10 bases matching TRBD1. The sequencing sample was made of peripheral blood. The CDR3 region has the DNA TGTGCCAGCAGTTACTCCCTCCGGGACAGGGGCAATGAGCAGTTCTTC. Protein sequence: CASSYSLRDRGNEQFF.